This T cell receptor beta chain was documented in a study of CD8 T cells in ankylosing spondylitis. Study observations and caveats: Disease-linked clones bore a CD8+ phenotype and were relatively rare in peripheral blood. Clones tied to disease were said to be significantly enriched in matched ankylosing spondylitis synovial fluid. Several highly homologous variants made up a TCR beta motif, and this motif appeared characteristic of ankylosing spondylitis blood.

This clonotype was observed a handful of times. As yet, its antigen is unknown. The CDR3 extends over 16 amino acids. The V end lost 1 base, the J end lost 0 bases, and 10 bases lay between the germline ends. Germline values: CDR1 MDHEN, CDR2 SYDVKM. Construction of TCR beta libraries was performed using quantitative 5'-RACE with molecular barcodes. TCRdb passed the 5' RACE reads through MiXCR, listing each CDR3 protein once. Of around 390,000 distinct CDR3 sequences listed, 20% to 25% are singletons. The origin of this receptor is a male donor with ankylosing spondylitis. The specimen was blood, either unsorted or a sorted T cell fraction (not recorded which). This chain connects TRBV28 to TRBJ1-5; no reliable D call. The CDR3 nucleotides read TGTGCCAGCAGTTTATTGCCTGGTAGTAGCAATCAGCCCCAGCATTTT. Protein product: CASSLLPGSSNQPQHF.